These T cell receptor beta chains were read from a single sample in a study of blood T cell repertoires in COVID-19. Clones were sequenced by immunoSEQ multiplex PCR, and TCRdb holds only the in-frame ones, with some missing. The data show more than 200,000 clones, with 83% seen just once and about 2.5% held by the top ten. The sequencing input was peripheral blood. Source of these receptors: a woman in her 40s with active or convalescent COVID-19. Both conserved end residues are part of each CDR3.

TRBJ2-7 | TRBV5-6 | CASSRPTGIHEQYF
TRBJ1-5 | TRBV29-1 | CSVATGQNNQPQHF
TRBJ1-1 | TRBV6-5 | CASSYSEDRVNAFF
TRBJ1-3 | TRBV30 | CAWRRLAGPRRNTIYF
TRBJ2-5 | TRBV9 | CASSVEAGRQTQYF
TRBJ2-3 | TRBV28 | CASSKTRTGADTQYF
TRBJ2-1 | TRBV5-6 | CASRGPGTFNEQFF
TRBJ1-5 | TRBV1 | CTSSRQARGQPQHF
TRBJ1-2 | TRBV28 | CASSLGDRVYGYTF
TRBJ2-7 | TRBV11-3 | CASSFPGQGVFEQYF
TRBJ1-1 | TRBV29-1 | CSVLGLTGGPMNTEAFF
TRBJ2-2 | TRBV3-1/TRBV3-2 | CASSSRDTSTGELFF
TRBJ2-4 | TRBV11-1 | CASSLDPSRNIQYF
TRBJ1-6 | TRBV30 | CALSSVINNSPLHF
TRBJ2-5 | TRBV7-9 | CASSPIGVETQYF
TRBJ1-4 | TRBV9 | CASSVQGATNEKLFF